The clone carrying this TCR beta chain was recorded many times. The antigen remains unidentified. Its ends do not fully match the called genes, so a read error is possible. The sample comes from a study of CD8 T cells in ankylosing spondylitis. With molecular barcodes, quantitative 5'-RACE was used to make the TCR beta libraries. One entry per CDR3 protein, called by TCRdb with MiXCR from the 5' RACE reads. The table includes roughly 490,000 distinct CDR3 sequences, approximately 5% detected once. The study's findings and limits: Prior work had noted some motif variants in reactive arthritis blood and synovial fluid. Seemingly distinctive of ankylosing spondylitis blood was a TCR beta motif formed by eight highly homologous variants. Significant enrichment of disease-linked clones was reported in matched ankylosing spondylitis synovial fluid.

The CDR3 length is 15 residues. Germline V gene lookup returns CDR1 SSHAT and CDR2 FNYEAQ (reference sequence). The genes are TRBV7-7 and TRBJ2-5, with D possibly matching TRBD2 (6 bases). The clonotype was recovered from a male donor with ankylosing spondylitis. Material: blood, either unsorted or a sorted T cell fraction (not recorded which). The CDR3 spells CASSTRGAGEETQYF. DNA of the CDR3: TGTGCTAGCAGCACCCGCGGGGCAGGAGAAGAGACCCAGTACTTC.